The 2 T cell receptor beta chains in this list originate from one sample, sequenced in a study of cytomegalovirus exposure and HLA in healthy donors. Amplification used 60 Vbeta primers and 13 Jbeta primers. Clones were read by immunoSEQ multiplex PCR, and TCRdb kept only the in-frame ones, dropping some. Among 130,000 to 150,000 clones, 73% were seen once, and the ten largest hold 1.3%. The sample taken for sequencing was PBMCs. The receptors come from a woman aged 40 to 50 in good health and CMV-seronegative.

The rearrangement uses TRBV6-5 and TRBJ1-2, with 10 bases matching TRBD1. V lost 6 bases, J lost 8 bases, and 6 bases stayed unmatched. The CDR3 is 13 residues long. Germline lookup yields CDR1 MNHEY and CDR2 SVGAGI. The CDR3 region has the DNA TGTGCCAGCAGGAGACAGGGGGCGGGCGGCTACACCTTC. Translated: CASRRQGAGGYTF.

J is TRBJ1-5 and V is TRBV2, with no clear D. V shed 6 bases and J shed 4 bases, with 16 bases lying between them. The V gene's germline CDR1 is SNHLY and CDR2 FYNNEI. This CDR3 is 15 amino acids long. This CDR3 is CASSLAEWLNQPQHF. CDR3 bases: TGTGCCAGCAGCTTGGCAGAATGGTTGAATCAGCCCCAGCATTTT.